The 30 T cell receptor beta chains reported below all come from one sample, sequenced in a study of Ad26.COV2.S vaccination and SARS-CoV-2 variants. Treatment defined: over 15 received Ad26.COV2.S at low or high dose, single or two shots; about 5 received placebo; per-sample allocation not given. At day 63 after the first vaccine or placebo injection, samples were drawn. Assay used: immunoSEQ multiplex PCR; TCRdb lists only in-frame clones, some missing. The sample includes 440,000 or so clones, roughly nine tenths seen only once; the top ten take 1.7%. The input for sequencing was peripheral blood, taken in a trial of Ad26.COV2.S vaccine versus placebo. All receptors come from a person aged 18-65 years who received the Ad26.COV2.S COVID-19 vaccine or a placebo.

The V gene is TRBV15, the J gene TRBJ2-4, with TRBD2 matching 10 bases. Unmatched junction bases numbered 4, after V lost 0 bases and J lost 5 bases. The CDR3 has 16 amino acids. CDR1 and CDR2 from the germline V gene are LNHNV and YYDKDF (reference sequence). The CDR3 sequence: CATSRDASGRENIQYF. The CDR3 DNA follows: TGTGCCACCAGCAGAGATGCCAGCGGGAGGGAAAACATTCAGTACTTC.

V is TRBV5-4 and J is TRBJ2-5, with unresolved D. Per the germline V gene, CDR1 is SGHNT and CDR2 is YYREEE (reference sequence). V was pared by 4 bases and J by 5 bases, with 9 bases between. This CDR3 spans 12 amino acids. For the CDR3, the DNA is TGTGCCAGCAGCCAAGGTCTGGAGACCCAGTACTTC. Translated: CASSQGLETQYF.

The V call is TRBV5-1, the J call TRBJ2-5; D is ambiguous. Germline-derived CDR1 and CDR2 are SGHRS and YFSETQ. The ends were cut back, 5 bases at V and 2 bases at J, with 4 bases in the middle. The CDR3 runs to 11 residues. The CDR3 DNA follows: TGCGCCAGCAGACAGCAAGAGACCCAGTACTTC. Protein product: CASRQQETQYF.

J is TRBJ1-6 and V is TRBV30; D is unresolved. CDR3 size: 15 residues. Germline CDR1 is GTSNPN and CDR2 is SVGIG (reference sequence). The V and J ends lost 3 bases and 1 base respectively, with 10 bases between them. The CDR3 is CAWRLRGSYNSPLHF. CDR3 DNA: TGTGCCTGGAGGCTAAGAGGGTCCTATAATTCACCCCTCCACTTT.

The CDR3: CAISDNTRSGTEKGTQYF. In DNA form, the CDR3 reads TGTGCCATCAGTGACAACACCCGAAGTGGGACAGAAAAGGGTACGCAGTATTTT. V is TRBV10-3 and J is TRBJ2-3; the match to TRBD1 covers 7 bases. This CDR3 contains 18 residues. Germline V CDR1 and CDR2: ENHRY, SYGVKD. The V gene end was trimmed by 3 bases and the J gene end by 8 bases; junction bases not matched to a gene: 20.

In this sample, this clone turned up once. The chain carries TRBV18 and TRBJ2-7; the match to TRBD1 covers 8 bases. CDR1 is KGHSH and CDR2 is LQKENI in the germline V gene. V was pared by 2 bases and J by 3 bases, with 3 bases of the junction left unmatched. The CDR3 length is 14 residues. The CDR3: CASSPGTGNYEQYF. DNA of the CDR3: TGTGCCAGCTCACCAGGGACAGGAAACTACGAGCAGTACTTC.

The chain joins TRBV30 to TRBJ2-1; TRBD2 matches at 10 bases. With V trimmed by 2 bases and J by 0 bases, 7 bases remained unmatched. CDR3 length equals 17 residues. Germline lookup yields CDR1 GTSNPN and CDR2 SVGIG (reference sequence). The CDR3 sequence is CAWSTSGAQSSYNEQFF. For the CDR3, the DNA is TGTGCCTGGAGTACTAGCGGGGCACAAAGCTCCTACAATGAGCAGTTCTTC.

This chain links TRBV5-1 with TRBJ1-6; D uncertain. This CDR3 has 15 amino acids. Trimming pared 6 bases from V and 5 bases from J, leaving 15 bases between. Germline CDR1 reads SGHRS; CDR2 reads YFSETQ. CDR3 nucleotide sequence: TGCGCCAGCACCCTCCGTTGGGCCGATAATTCACCCCTCCACTTT. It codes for CASTLRWADNSPLHF.

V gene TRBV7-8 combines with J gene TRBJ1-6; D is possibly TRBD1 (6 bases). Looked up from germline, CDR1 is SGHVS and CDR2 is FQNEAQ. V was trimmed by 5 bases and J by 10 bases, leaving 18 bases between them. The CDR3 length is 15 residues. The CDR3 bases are TGTGCCAGCAGCCCGTTAGCCCCACAGGGCTCACCCCTCCACTTT. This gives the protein CASSPLAPQGSPLHF. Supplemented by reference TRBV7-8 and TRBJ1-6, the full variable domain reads GAGVSQSPRYKVAKRGQDVALRCDPISGHVSLFWYQQALGQGPEFLTYFQNEAQLDKSGLPSDRFFAERPEGSVSTLKIQRTQQEDSAVYLCASSPLAPQGSPLHFGNGTRLTVT.

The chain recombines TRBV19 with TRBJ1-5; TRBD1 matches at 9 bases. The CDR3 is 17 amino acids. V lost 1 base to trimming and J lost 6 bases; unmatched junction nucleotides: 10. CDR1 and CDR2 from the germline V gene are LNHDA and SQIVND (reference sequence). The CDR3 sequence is CASSIGGNRGPGQPQHF. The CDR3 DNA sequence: TGTGCCAGTAGTATAGGAGGGAACAGGGGGCCGGGTCAGCCCCAGCATTTT. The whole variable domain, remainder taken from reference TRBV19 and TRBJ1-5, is DGGITQSPKYLFRKEGQNVTLSCEQNLNHDAMYWYRQDPGQGLRLIYYSQIVNDFQKGDIAEGYSVSREKKESFPLTVTSAQKNPTAFYLCASSIGGNRGPGQPQHFGDGTRLSIL.

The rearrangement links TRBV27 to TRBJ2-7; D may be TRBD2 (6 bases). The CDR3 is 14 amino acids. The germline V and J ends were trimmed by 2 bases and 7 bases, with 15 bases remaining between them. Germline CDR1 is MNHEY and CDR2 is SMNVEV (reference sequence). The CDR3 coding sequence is TGTGCCAGCAGTTTAAGACGCGGGGCGGGGGAGCAGTACTTC. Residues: CASSLRRGAGEQYF.

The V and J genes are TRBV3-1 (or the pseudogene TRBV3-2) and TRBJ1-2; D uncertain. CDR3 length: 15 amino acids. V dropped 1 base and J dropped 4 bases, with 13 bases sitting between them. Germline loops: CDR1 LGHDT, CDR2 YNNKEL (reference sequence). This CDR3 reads CASSQGTGELYGYTF. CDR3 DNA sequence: TGTGCCAGCAGCCAAGGGACCGGAGAACTCTATGGCTACACCTTC.

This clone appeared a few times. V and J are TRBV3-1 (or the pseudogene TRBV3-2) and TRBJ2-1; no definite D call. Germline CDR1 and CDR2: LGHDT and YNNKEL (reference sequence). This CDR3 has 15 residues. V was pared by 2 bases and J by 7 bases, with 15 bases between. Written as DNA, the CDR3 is TGTGCCAGCAGCCAATTTGGCAGGTGGCTTAATGAGCAGTTCTTC. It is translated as CASSQFGRWLNEQFF.

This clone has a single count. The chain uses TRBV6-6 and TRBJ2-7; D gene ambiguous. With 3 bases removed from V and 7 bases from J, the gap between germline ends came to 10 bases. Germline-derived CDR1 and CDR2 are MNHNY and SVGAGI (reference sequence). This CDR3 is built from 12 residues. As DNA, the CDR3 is TGTGCCAGCAGTTATCAAGCGCAGGAGCAGTACTTC. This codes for CASSYQAQEQYF.

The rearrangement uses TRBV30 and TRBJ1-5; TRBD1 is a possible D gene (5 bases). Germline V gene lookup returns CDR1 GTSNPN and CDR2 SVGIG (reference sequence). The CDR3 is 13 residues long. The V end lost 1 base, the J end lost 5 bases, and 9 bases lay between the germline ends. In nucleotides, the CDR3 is TGTGCCTGGAGTGGGGCAGGGCATCAGCCCCAGCATTTT. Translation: CAWSGAGHQPQHF.

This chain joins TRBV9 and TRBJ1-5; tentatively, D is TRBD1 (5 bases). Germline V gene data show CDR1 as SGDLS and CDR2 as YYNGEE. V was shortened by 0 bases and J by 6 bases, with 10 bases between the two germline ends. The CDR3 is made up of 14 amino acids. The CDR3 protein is CASSVGGVTQPQHF. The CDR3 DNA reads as TGTGCCAGCAGCGTAGGAGGGGTAACTCAGCCCCAGCATTTT.

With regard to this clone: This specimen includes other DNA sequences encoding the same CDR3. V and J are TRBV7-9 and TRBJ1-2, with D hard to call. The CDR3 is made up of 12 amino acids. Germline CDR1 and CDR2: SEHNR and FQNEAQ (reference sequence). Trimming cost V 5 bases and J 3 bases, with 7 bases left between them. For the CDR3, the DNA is TGTGCCAGCAGCCTAACAGACTATGGCTACACCTTC. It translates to CASSLTDYGYTF.

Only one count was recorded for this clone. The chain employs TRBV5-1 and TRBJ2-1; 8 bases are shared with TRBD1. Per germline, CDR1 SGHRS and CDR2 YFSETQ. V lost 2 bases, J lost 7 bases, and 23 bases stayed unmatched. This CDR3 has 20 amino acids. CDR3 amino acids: CASSLSRQGTVRLGGNEQFF. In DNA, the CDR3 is TGCGCCAGCAGCTTATCCCGACAGGGGACCGTAAGACTAGGGGGAAATGAGCAGTTCTTC.

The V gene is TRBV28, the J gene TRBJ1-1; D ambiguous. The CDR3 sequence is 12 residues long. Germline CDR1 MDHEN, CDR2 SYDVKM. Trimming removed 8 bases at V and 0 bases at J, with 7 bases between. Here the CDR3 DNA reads TGTGCCAGCGGACGTGTGAACACTGAAGCTTTCTTT. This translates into CASGRVNTEAFF.

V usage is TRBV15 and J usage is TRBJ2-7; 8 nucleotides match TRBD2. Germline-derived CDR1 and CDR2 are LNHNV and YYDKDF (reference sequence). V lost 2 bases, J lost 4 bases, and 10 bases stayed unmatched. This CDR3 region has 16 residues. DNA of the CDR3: TGTGCCACCAGCAGAAAACTAGCGGCAGAGGGTTACGAGCAGTACTTC. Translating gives CATSRKLAAEGYEQYF.

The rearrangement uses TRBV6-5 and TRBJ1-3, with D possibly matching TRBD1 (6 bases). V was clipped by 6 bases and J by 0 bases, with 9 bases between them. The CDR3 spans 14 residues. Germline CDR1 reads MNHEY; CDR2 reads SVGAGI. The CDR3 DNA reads TGTGCCAGCAGGGACAGTTACTCTGGAAACACCATATATTTT. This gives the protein CASRDSYSGNTIYF.

The DNA of the CDR3 is TGTGCCAGCAGCTTGGAGATTCGCGATGAGCAGTTCTTC. Translated, it gives CASSLEIRDEQFF. J is TRBJ2-1 and V is TRBV7-9; unclear D gene. The CDR3 is 13 residues long. Trimming shortened V by 3 bases and J by 8 bases, and 11 bases separated the two germline ends. The germline V gene has CDR1 SEHNR and CDR2 FQNEAQ (reference sequence).

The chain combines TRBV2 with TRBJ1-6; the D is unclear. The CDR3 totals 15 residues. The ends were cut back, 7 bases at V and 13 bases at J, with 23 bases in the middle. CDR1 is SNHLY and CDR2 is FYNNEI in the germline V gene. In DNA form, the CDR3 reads TGTGCCAGCATGTTAAGATACCTAACGAGGTGGCCCCTCCACTTT. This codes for CASMLRYLTRWPLHF.

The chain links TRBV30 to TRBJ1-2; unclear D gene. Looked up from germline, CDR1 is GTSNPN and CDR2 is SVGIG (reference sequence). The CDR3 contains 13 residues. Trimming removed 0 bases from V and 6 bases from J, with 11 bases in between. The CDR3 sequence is CAWSVLRNHGYTF. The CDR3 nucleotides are TGTGCCTGGAGTGTATTACGGAACCATGGCTACACCTTC.

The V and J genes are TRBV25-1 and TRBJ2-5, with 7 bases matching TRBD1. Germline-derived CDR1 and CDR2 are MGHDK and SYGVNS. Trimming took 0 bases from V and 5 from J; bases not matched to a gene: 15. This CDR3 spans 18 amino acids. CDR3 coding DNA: TGTGCCAGCAGTGAATATATAGGGAGTATTAGGGGACAGGAGACCCAGTACTTC. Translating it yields CASSEYIGSIRGQETQYF. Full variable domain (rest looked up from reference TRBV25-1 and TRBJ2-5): EADIYQTPRYLVIGTGKKITLECSQTMGHDKMYWYQQDPGMELHLIHYSYGVNSTEKGDLSSESTVSRIRTEHFPLTLESARPSHTSQYLCASSEYIGSIRGQETQYFGPGTRLLVL.

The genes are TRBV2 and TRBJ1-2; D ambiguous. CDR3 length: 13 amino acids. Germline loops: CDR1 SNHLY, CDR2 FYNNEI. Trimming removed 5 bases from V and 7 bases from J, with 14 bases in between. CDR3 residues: CASSLTGEFGYTF. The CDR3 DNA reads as TGTGCCAGCAGTTTGACCGGGGAATTTGGCTACACCTTC.

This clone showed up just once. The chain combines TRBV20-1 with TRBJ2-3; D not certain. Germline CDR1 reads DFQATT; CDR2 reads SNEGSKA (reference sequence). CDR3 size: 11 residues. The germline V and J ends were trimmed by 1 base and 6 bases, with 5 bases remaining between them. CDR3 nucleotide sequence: TGCAGTGCTAGAGTCGAGGATACGCAGTATTTT. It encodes CSARVEDTQYF.

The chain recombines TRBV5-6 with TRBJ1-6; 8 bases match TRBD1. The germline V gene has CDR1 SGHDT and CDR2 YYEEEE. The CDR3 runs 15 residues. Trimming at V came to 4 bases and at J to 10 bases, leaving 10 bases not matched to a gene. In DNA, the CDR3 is TGTGCCAGCAGCCAATTCCAGGGGGCATACTCACCCCTCCACTTT. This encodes CASSQFQGAYSPLHF.

DNA for the CDR3: TGCGCCAGCAGCGCCAGGGGACTAGCGGGAGGCTCAGATACGCAGTATTTT. Its protein is CASSARGLAGGSDTQYF. V is TRBV5-1 and J is TRBJ2-3; 15 bases align to TRBD2. With 4 bases clipped from V and 4 bases from J, the junction kept 7 bases outside the gene matches. This CDR3 has 17 amino acids. The germline gives CDR1 SGHRS, CDR2 YFSETQ.

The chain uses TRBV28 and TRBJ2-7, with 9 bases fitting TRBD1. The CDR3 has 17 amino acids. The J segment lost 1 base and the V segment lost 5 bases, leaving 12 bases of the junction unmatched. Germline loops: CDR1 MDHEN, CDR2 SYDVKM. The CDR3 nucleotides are TGTGCCAGCAGTGCGTCTTTCGGGACAGGGATGTCCTACGAGCAGTACTTC. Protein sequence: CASSASFGTGMSYEQYF. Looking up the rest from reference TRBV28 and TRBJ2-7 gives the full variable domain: DVKVTQSSRYLVKRTGEKVFLECVQDMDHENMFWYRQDPGLGLRLIYFSYDVKMKEKGDIPEGYSVSREKKERFSLILESASTNQTSMYLCASSASFGTGMSYEQYFGPGTRLTVT.